The present T cell receptor beta chain was sequenced within a study of cytomegalovirus exposure and HLA in healthy donors. Across the whole study: The same platform was used for the 120 or so validation repertoires as for the 666 first-cohort repertoires, as reported in a later analysis.

Broader study findings: The study listed 164 cytomegalovirus-associated TCR beta chains. The CMV antigen specificity of three CMV-associated chains was confirmed through in vitro analysis. Most TCRs appeared rarely, but some public TCRs recurred in many donors.

Sequencing was performed with immunoSEQ multiplex PCR; in TCRdb, only in-frame clones are kept and a portion is missing. The sample carries roughly 68,000 clones, roughly 95% recorded once. About this clone: Its target is unknown.

V was cut by 5 bases and J by 7 bases, with 17 bases left in between. The CDR3 totals 14 residues. CDR1 SGHTA and CDR2 FQGNSA come from the germline V gene. The gene calls are TRBV7-2 and TRBJ2-5, with D possibly matching TRBD1 (6 bases). The origin of this receptor is a woman aged 18-29 years in good health and CMV-seropositive. Specimen: PBMCs. CDR3 bases: TGTGCCAGCAGCCCCACCGGGACACAGGGGACCCAGTACTTC. As protein: CASSPTGTQGTQYF.